This T cell receptor (beta chain) was identified during a study of Ad26.COV2.S vaccination and SARS-CoV-2 variants. Produced via immunoSEQ multiplex PCR; TCRdb's table is partial and in-frame only. The top ten clones hold approximately 12% of a sample with 410,000 or so clones, 90% of them seen once. The CDR3 totals 16 residues. With V trimmed by 0 bases and J by 6 bases, 7 bases remained unmatched. Per the germline V gene, CDR1 is MNHEY and CDR2 is SVGEGT. Indicated treatment: some 19 received Ad26.COV2.S at low or high dose, single or two shots; five or six received placebo; per-sample allocation not given. Sample collection was performed on day 63 after the first vaccine or placebo injection.

This chain links TRBV6-2 or TRBV6-3 with TRBJ1-5, with 8 positions matching TRBD1. Sequencing used peripheral blood, obtained in a trial of Ad26.COV2.S vaccine versus placebo. The clonotype originates from a person between 18 and 59 years old who received the Ad26.COV2.S COVID-19 vaccine or a placebo. The CDR3 DNA follows: TGTGCCAGCAGTTACTCCGCGACAGGGGAGGTTCAGCCCCAGCATTTT. Amino acids: CASSYSATGEVQPQHF.